This TCR beta chain stems from a study of spatial heterogeneity in lung cancer. Whole-study context: Compared with alpha-chain sequences, beta-chain sequences were consistently detected in greater numbers. Study-wide results and limits: Ubiquitous expanded tumor TCRs appeared in blood more at resection than follow-up.

Germline CDR1 is LNHNV and CDR2 is YYDKDF (reference sequence). The CDR3 is 13 amino acids. Trimming stripped 3 bases from V and 2 bases from J, with 8 bases between. Time point in this sample: sample taken at primary tumor resection. The input material, whole RNA from tumor, nontumor lung or frozen PBMC, was sequenced unsorted. The donors comprised 70 to 85 untreated early-stage non-small cell lung cancer patients. This clonotype was observed many times. What it binds is not known. This beta chain turned up in a library designed for alpha chains; as an off-target read, its abundance says little. The study tagged each TCR cDNA molecule with a unique molecular identifier. TCRdb called the 5' RACE reads again in MiXCR, with one record for every CDR3 protein. The sample includes 10,000 to 15,000 distinct CDR3 sequences, about 3.9% seen only once; the top ten take 35% to 50%.

The clonotype was recovered from a male donor with early-stage non-small cell lung cancer. Specimen: PBMCs, collected at surgery. This chain joins TRBV15 and TRBJ2-7, with TRBD2 as a possible D gene (6 bases). The CDR3 DNA reads as TGTGCCACCAGCAGGGCGGGGACCTACGAGCAGTACTTC. Residues: CATSRAGTYEQYF.